In its sample, the clone carrying this TCR beta chain was seen a few times. As handled by the study authors: The authors estimated nucleated cell counts from reference gene primer amplification. Some clones are missing from TCRdb's copy, which holds only in-frame ones; the method was immunoSEQ multiplex PCR. V, J and clone size are taken as reported in that table, and D and trimming were inferred from the DNA itself. The data show 200,000 to 250,000 clones, around 88% seen once. This record comes from a study of blood T cell repertoires in COVID-19. Sample: peripheral blood. This sequence was found in a woman in her twenties or thirties who had recovered from COVID-19.

The CDR3 DNA sequence: TGTGCCAGTAGTCGACTGGGGGAGGCGTCCTACGAGCAGTACTTC. As protein: CASSRLGEASYEQYF. The genes are TRBV19 and TRBJ2-7; D possibly corresponds to TRBD2 (6 bases). CDR1 is LNHDA and CDR2 is SQIVND in the germline V gene (reference sequence). The CDR3 runs 15 residues. V dropped 5 bases and J dropped 1 base, with 15 bases sitting between them.